This T cell receptor (beta chain) was recorded in a study of T cell changes during pregnancy in multiple sclerosis. TCRdb's table, derived via immunoSEQ multiplex PCR, lists solely in-frame clones and lacks some. The table shows about 29,000 clones, with roughly 92% occurring only once. This clone was found once. Germline values: CDR1 LGHNT, CDR2 FRNRAP. The CDR3 has 16 residues. V lost 0 bases and J lost 4, with 13 bases in between. The sequences come from CD8+ T cells from peripheral blood mononuclear cells, collected before pregnancy. The chain joins TRBV12-5 to TRBJ2-1, with D maybe TRBD2 (5 bases). This receptor was taken from a female donor with multiple sclerosis, enrolled in a pregnancy study. The CDR3 DNA reads TGTGCTAGTGGTTTGGTAGCGAGCGGAGATTACAATGAGCAGTTCTTC. Its translation: CASGLVASGDYNEQFF.